The rows below give T cell receptor beta chains drawn from one sample of a study of T cell responses to AZD1222 COVID-19 vaccine. The protocol was immunoSEQ multiplex PCR, while the TCRdb copy is restricted to in-frame clones and leaves out a portion. The sample has 150,000 to 200,000 clones, 80% to 95% seen once. The sequencing used peripheral blood, collected on day 0 of AZD1222 vaccination. Source of these receptors: an adult in good health. Both conserved end residues are part of each CDR3. The D gene is left open where the match is weak. Clone size is not always given. Where it is, it says once, few, many or a class for expanded clones.

TRBV6-5,-,-,TRBJ2-7,TGTGCCAGCAGTTATGTAGGAGCCTACGAGCAGTACTTC,CASSYVGAYEQYF
TRBV7-8,-,-,TRBJ1-1,TGTGCCAGCAGGATCCTTGCGGGCACTGAAGCTTTCTTT,CASRILAGTEAFF
TRBV18,-,TRBD1,TRBJ1-1,TGTGCCAGCTCAACAGGGACAGGGGGCCCTGAAGCTTTCTTT,CASSTGTGGPEAFF
TRBV18,-,TRBD1,TRBJ2-3,TGTGCCAGCGCTGGGACAGGGGGCCCAGATACGCAGTATTTT,CASAGTGGPDTQYF
TRBV6-2/TRBV6-3,-,-,TRBJ1-6,TGTGCCAGCAGTTACCGGGGGAGCCCGTCCCTCCACTTT,CASSYRGSPSLHF
TRBV6-2/TRBV6-3,-,-,TRBJ2-3,TGTGCCAGCAGTTACCGGACTGGAACTAGCACAGATACGCAGTATTTT,CASSYRTGTSTDTQYF
TRBV27,-,-,TRBJ2-1,TGTGCCAGCAGTTTATCCGAAGGCGGTATAAATGAGCAGTTCTTC,CASSLSEGGINEQFF
TRBV10-2,-,-,TRBJ2-5,TGCGCCAGCCGACCCTCTCAAGAGACCCAGTACTTC,CASRPSQETQYF
TRBV2,-,TRBD1,TRBJ1-5,TGTGCCAGCAGCTCGACGCGGGACAGTCGGCAGCCCCAGCATTTT,CASSSTRDSRQPQHF
TRBV9,-,-,TRBJ1-2,TGTGCCAGCAGCGTATTTGACCTTCCCTATGGCTACACCTTC,CASSVFDLPYGYTF
TRBV5-1,-,-,TRBJ2-7,TGCGCCAGCAGCCCGGGACTTCCGATGAACTCCTACGAGCAGTACTTC,CASSPGLPMNSYEQYF
TRBV5-5,-,-,TRBJ1-5,TGTGCCAGCAGCTTGATTTTAGGGGCAGGGAATCAGCCCCAGCATTTT,CASSLILGAGNQPQHF
TRBV6-5,-,-,TRBJ1-1,TGTGCCAGCAGGGTAATGAACACTGAAGCTTTCTTT,CASRVMNTEAFF
TRBV19,-,TRBD1,TRBJ1-4,TGTGCCAGTAGGGGAATGACAGGGCTGTATGAAAAACTGTTTTTT,CASRGMTGLYEKLFF
TRBV6-2/TRBV6-3,-,-,TRBJ2-7,TGTGCCAGCAGTTCCGAGACCGACGTAAGCTCCTACGAGCAGTACTTC,CASSSETDVSSYEQYF
TRBV2,-,-,TRBJ1-2,TGTGCCAGCAGTGAAGGTTGGCTCGGGGGCTACACCTTC,CASSEGWLGGYTF
TRBV7-9,-,-,TRBJ1-1,TGTGCCAGCAGCTTAGGTGGTTCTTGGGGCTATATGAACACTGAAGCTTTCTTT,CASSLGGSWGYMNTEAFF
TRBV5-1,-,-,TRBJ2-1,TGCGCCAGCAGCTTGGGTCCCCGAGCGGGTGACAATGAGCAGTTCTTC,CASSLGPRAGDNEQFF
TRBV5-1,-,TRBD2,TRBJ2-5,TGCGCCAGCAGCTTTAACCCTAGCGGACAACAAGAGACCCAGTACTTC,CASSFNPSGQQETQYF
TRBV11-3,-,-,TRBJ2-1,TGTGCCAGCAGTTTCATGGGTGATAAGGTGAATGAGCAGTTCTTC,CASSFMGDKVNEQFF
TRBV6-4,-,-,TRBJ1-6,TGTGCCAGCAGTGAACGGGCCAATTCACCCCTCCACTTT,CASSERANSPLHF
TRBV6-1,-,-,TRBJ1-3,TGTGCCAGCAGTGTTTCGACAGGAGCTTCTGGAAACACCATATATTTT,CASSVSTGASGNTIYF
TRBV7-2,-,TRBD1,TRBJ1-2,TGTGCCAGCACGGGACAGGGAGACTATGGCTACACCTTC,CASTGQGDYGYTF
TRBV18,once,TRBD2,TRBJ2-1,TGTGCCAGCTCACTAACCACTAGCGGGAGCCATGAGCAGTTCTTC,CASSLTTSGSHEQFF
TRBV6-5,-,-,TRBJ2-7,TGTGCCAGCAGTTATCAATACGAGCAGTACTTC,CASSYQYEQYF
TRBV12-3/TRBV12-4,-,-,TRBJ1-1,TGTGCCAGCAGCTTAGGCTCCGCAGCTTTCTTT,CASSLGSAAFF
TRBV18,-,-,TRBJ2-7,TGTGCCAGCTCACCACCGATCCGTTCTCCCTTCGAGCAGTACTTC,CASSPPIRSPFEQYF
TRBV5-1,few,-,TRBJ1-2,TGCGCCAGCAGCGGGGGTGAAAGCTATGGCTACACCTTC,CASSGGESYGYTF
TRBV14,-,TRBD1,TRBJ1-1,TGTGCCAGCAGCCAAGATGGAGGGGGCGCAGGAACTGAAGCTTTCTTT,CASSQDGGGAGTEAFF
TRBV5-5,-,-,TRBJ2-2,TGTGCCAGCAGCTTCAGCGCTGGCCAGATCGGGGCCGGGGAGCTGTTTTTT,CASSFSAGQIGAGELFF
TRBV24-1,-,-,TRBJ1-5,TGTGCCACCAGTGATTACCCGGCCGTAATCCCTGAATGTGGCAATCAGCCCCAGCATTTT,CATSDYPAVIPECGNQPQHF
TRBV19,-,TRBD1,TRBJ2-5,TGTGCCAGTAAAGTGGACGACAGGGGTGGGGAGACCCAGTACTTC,CASKVDDRGGETQYF
TRBV10-1,-,TRBD1,TRBJ2-7,TGCGCCAGCACTGATGGGACAGGGTTATCCTACGAGCAGTACTTC,CASTDGTGLSYEQYF
TRBV11-2,-,TRBD1,TRBJ1-1,TGTGCCAGCAGCTTACCTCTTAGACAGGGGAAGGGAGCTTTCTTT,CASSLPLRQGKGAFF
TRBV19,-,TRBD1,TRBJ1-5,TGTGCCAGTAGTCACCGACAGGGAGGAAGAAATCAGCCCCAGCATTTT,CASSHRQGGRNQPQHF
TRBV11-2,once,TRBD1,TRBJ1-1,TGTGCCAGCAGCAGACCCACAGGGGTGAACACTGAAGCTTTCTTT,CASSRPTGVNTEAFF
TRBV14,-,-,TRBJ1-4,TGTGCCAGCAGCCAAGTAAGAGGAACTAATGAAAAACTGTTTTTT,CASSQVRGTNEKLFF
TRBV5-8,-,-,TRBJ1-2,TGTGCCAGCAGCTTGGGGTCCGACCGGGGCTATGGCTACACCTTC,CASSLGSDRGYGYTF
TRBV6-5,-,-,TRBJ2-1,TGTGCCAGCCACGCACCCCCCTACAATGAGCAGTTCTTC,CASHAPPYNEQFF
TRBV5-8,-,-,TRBJ1-5,TGTGCCAGCAGCTTTTCTGGCCGGGTTAGCAATCAGCCCCAGCATTTT,CASSFSGRVSNQPQHF
TRBV20-1,-,TRBD2,TRBJ2-1,TGCAGTGCTAGTACGGCCCGCGGGGGGTACAATGAGCAGTTCTTC,CSASTARGGYNEQFF
TRBV11-2,-,-,TRBJ1-2,TGTGCCAGCAGACATAGCAGGGGAATCAGTGGCTACACCTTC,CASRHSRGISGYTF
TRBV27,once,TRBD2,TRBJ2-3,TGTGCCAGCAGTTACTCTAGCGGGAATTTCCCAGATACGCAGTATTTT,CASSYSSGNFPDTQYF
TRBV27,-,TRBD2,TRBJ2-7,TGTGCCAGCAGCATGGGACTAGCGGGAGCCGAGTCGCGATCCTACGAGCAGTACTTC,CASSMGLAGAESRSYEQYF
TRBV7-6,-,TRBD1,TRBJ1-4,TGTGCCAGCAGCTTTTGGACAGGGGGCTACACAACTAATGAAAAACTGTTTTTT,CASSFWTGGYTTNEKLFF